The 24 T cell receptor beta chains given below trace back to one sample, sequenced in a study of cytomegalovirus exposure and HLA in healthy donors (dated 2017 in TCRdb). Library preparation was by the immunoSEQ multiplex PCR assay. TCRdb holds this immuneACCESS table with in-frame rearrangements only. Some clones are missing; in checked studies, unresolved V genes explain under half, and the rest has no known cause. This sample comprises 70,000 or so clones, 90% to 95% of them detected only once. Under 2% of the sample goes to the ten largest clones. What was sequenced was PBMCs. These receptors all come from a man between 18 and 29 years old in good health and CMV-seropositive.

The gene calls are TRBV29-1 and TRBJ2-5; the D is unclear. The germline gives CDR1 SQVTM, CDR2 ANQGSEA. The CDR3 sequence is 12 residues long. Trimming took off 4 bases at V and 1 base at J, with 7 bases between the two ends. The CDR3 loop is CSVAVAQETQYF. CDR3 nucleotide sequence: TGCAGCGTTGCTGTGGCCCAAGAGACCCAGTACTTC. The full variable domain, its missing parts supplied by reference TRBV29-1 and TRBJ2-5, is SAVISQKPSRDICQRGTSLTIQCQVDSQVTMMFWYRQQPGQSLTLIATANQGSEATYESGFVIDKFPISRPNLTFSTLTVSNMSPEDSSIYLCSVAVAQETQYFGPGTRLLVL.

V is TRBV9 and J is TRBJ1-1; 8 bases are a match to TRBD1. In germline, CDR1 is SGDLS, CDR2 YYNGEE. The CDR3 is 14 amino acids. Unmatched junction bases numbered 3, after V lost 4 bases and J lost 1 base. CDR3 in amino acids: CASSPGQGNTEAFF. The CDR3 coding sequence is TGTGCCAGCAGCCCAGGACAGGGGAACACTGAAGCTTTCTTT.

V is TRBV7-8 and J is TRBJ1-5, with D unresolved. Germline CDR1 is SGHVS and CDR2 is FQNEAQ. V was clipped by 6 bases and J by 1 base, with 10 bases between them. This CDR3 is built from 14 residues. In nucleotides, the CDR3 is TGTGCCAGCAGTTATAGCGAAAGCAATCAGCCCCAGCATTTT. The encoded protein is CASSYSESNQPQHF.

The chain uses TRBV7-2 and TRBJ2-7; 10 nucleotides agree with TRBD2. The CDR3 is 15 amino acids. J was trimmed by 0 bases and V by 5 bases; bases with no gene match: 4. Germline-derived CDR1 and CDR2 are SGHTA and FQGNSA. CDR3 region: CASSISSGSSYEQYF. The CDR3 nucleotides read TGTGCCAGCAGCATCTCTAGCGGGAGCTCCTACGAGCAGTACTTC.

This clone occurred once. This chain links TRBV28 with TRBJ1-4; a weak D match, TRBD1 (5 bases). Germline CDR1 MDHEN, CDR2 SYDVKM. This CDR3 region has 14 residues. V was cut by 2 bases and J by 1 base, with 5 bases left in between. CDR3 amino acids: CASSLTGTNEKLFF. CDR3 nucleotide sequence: TGTGCCAGCAGTTTAACAGGAACTAATGAAAAACTGTTTTTT.

The rearrangement links TRBV27 to TRBJ2-2, with 9 bases that match TRBD1. Per germline, CDR1 MNHEY and CDR2 SMNVEV (reference sequence). CDR3 length equals 17 residues. Losses at the gene ends were 0 bases for V and 4 bases for J; bases not matched to a gene: 6. The CDR3 coding sequence is TGTGCCAGCAGTTTATCCCCCGGGACAGGGTTCACCGGGGAGCTGTTTTTT. Amino acid sequence: CASSLSPGTGFTGELFF.

This chain uses TRBV19 with TRBJ2-7, with D maybe TRBD2 (5 bases). The CDR3 covers 14 residues. Between the trimmed V and J ends, which lost 4 bases and 3 bases, there was a span of 13 bases. The V gene's germline CDR1 is LNHDA and CDR2 SQIVND (reference sequence). Here the CDR3 reads CASSTPEAGYEQYF. The DNA for the CDR3 is TGTGCCAGTAGTACCCCAGAGGCGGGCTACGAGCAGTACTTC.

The chain recombines TRBV30 with TRBJ2-7; TRBD1 aligns across 10 bases. Germline CDR1 GTSNPN, CDR2 SVGIG (reference sequence). The CDR3 consists of 13 residues. The V gene end was trimmed by 2 bases and the J gene end by 5 bases; junction bases not matched to a gene: 3. In DNA, the CDR3 is TGTGCCTGGAGTCCCGGGACAGGGGACGAGCAGTACTTC. It codes for CAWSPGTGDEQYF.

This chain connects TRBV5-1 to TRBJ2-5; unclear D gene. Trimming pared 4 bases from V and 3 bases from J, leaving 10 bases between. This CDR3 is 13 amino acids long. Germline V CDR1 and CDR2: SGHRS, YFSETQ. In DNA form, the CDR3 reads TGCGCCAGCAGCAAACGGGTAGAAGAGACCCAGTACTTC. Its protein is CASSKRVEETQYF.

V is TRBV6-5 and J is TRBJ2-7; 8 bases are shared with TRBD1. The length of the CDR3 is 14 residues. Germline V gene sequence: CDR1 MNHEY, CDR2 SVGAGI. V was clipped by 8 bases and J by 6 bases; unmatched bases: 12. CDR3 sequence (DNA): TGTGCCAGCCTAACCGGGACAGGCGAACGCGAGCAGTACTTC. Protein sequence: CASLTGTGEREQYF.

The genes are TRBV30 and TRBJ2-7; D possibly corresponds to TRBD2 (5 bases). The CDR3 is 11 residues long. Trimming cost V 0 bases and J 6 bases, with 6 bases left between them. Germline loops: CDR1 GTSNPN, CDR2 SVGIG (reference sequence). The CDR3 loop is CAWSVRGEQYF. CDR3 DNA sequence: TGTGCCTGGAGTGTCCGGGGCGAGCAGTACTTC.

This chain joins TRBV29-1 and TRBJ2-7; D unclear. Trimming removed 2 bases from V and 3 bases from J, with 8 bases in between. Germline assignment: CDR1 SQVTM and CDR2 ANQGSEA. The CDR3 extends over 12 amino acids. The CDR3 loop reads CSVETADYEQYF. CDR3 sequence (DNA): TGCAGCGTTGAAACCGCAGACTACGAGCAGTACTTC.

The chain couples TRBV7-8 to TRBJ1-1; no firm D call. The germline CDR1 and CDR2 sequences are SGHVS and FQNEAQ. Between the trimmed V and J ends, which lost 1 base and 3 bases, there was a span of 9 bases. The CDR3 sequence is 14 residues long. CDR3 region: CASSLDPSDTEAFF. As DNA, the CDR3 is TGTGCCAGCAGCTTAGATCCGTCGGACACTGAAGCTTTCTTT.

The chain links TRBV10-2 to TRBJ2-1; 8 bases map to TRBD2. The CDR3 is 16 amino acids. V trimming: 3 bases; J trimming: 0 bases; junction bases outside the gene matches: 4. Germline V lookup: CDR1 WSHSY, CDR2 SAAADI. CDR3 region: CASSDTSGASYNEQFF. The CDR3 DNA reads as TGCGCCAGCAGTGATACTAGCGGAGCCTCCTACAATGAGCAGTTCTTC.

This chain links TRBV5-1 with TRBJ2-5, with a possible D match to TRBD1 (6 bases). CDR3 length: 17 amino acids. The germline CDR1 and CDR2 sequences are SGHRS and YFSETQ. Trimming shortened V by 3 bases and J by 1 base, and 19 bases separated the two germline ends. The chain's CDR3 is CASSSTVVGHFQETQYF. CDR3 in DNA: TGCGCCAGCAGCTCGACGGTAGTGGGACACTTCCAAGAGACCCAGTACTTC.

The rearrangement links TRBV29-1 to TRBJ2-7, with 8 bases aligning to TRBD2. Germline assignment: CDR1 SQVTM and CDR2 ANQGSEA. The V segment lost 3 bases and the J segment 4 bases; nucleotides outside the gene matches: 11. CDR3 length: 15 amino acids. CDR3 sequence reads: CSVEGPRSGDYEQYF. CDR3 in DNA: TGCAGCGTTGAGGGTCCGCGTAGCGGGGATTACGAGCAGTACTTC.

The CDR3 coding sequence is TGTGCCAGCAGCTTAGGACAGGGGGCGAGGGAAGCTTTCTTT. It codes for CASSLGQGAREAFF. The chain recombines TRBV7-9 with TRBJ1-1; 10 nucleotides align to TRBD1. This CDR3 comprises 14 residues. V shed 1 base, J shed 8 bases, and the junction held 4 bases outside the gene matches. CDR1 and CDR2 from the germline V gene are SEHNR and FQNEAQ (reference sequence).

The rearrangement uses TRBV7-9 and TRBJ2-5; D uncertain. CDR1 is SEHNR, CDR2 FQNEAQ, per germline (reference sequence). The germline V and J ends were trimmed by 5 bases and 0 bases, with 4 bases remaining between them. This CDR3 region has 12 residues. The CDR3 bases are TGTGCCAGCAGCCCAAACCAAGAGACCCAGTACTTC. Translating it yields CASSPNQETQYF.

The V gene is TRBV20-1, the J gene TRBJ1-2; no clear D. Trimming shortened V by 8 bases and J by 3 bases, and 10 bases separated the two germline ends. This CDR3 has 11 residues. Germline V lookup: CDR1 DFQATT, CDR2 SNEGSKA (reference sequence). Here the CDR3 reads CSSDGDYGYTF. The CDR3 DNA follows: TGCAGTTCGGACGGGGACTATGGCTACACCTTC.

The chain has TRBV9 and TRBJ2-1, with 9 bases lining up with TRBD2. Germline V gene sequence: CDR1 SGDLS, CDR2 YYNGEE. With 0 bases clipped from V and 4 bases from J, the junction kept 2 bases outside the gene matches. This CDR3 has 15 amino acids. The CDR3 DNA reads as TGTGCCAGCAGCGTAGGACTAGCGGCTTACAATGAGCAGTTCTTC. Translated, it gives CASSVGLAAYNEQFF.

V gene TRBV6-5 combines with J gene TRBJ2-7, with D perhaps TRBD2 (7 bases). The CDR3 runs 15 residues. Germline loops: CDR1 MNHEY, CDR2 SVGAGI. The germline V and J ends were trimmed by 5 bases and 3 bases, with 17 bases remaining between them. In DNA, the CDR3 is TGTGCCAGCAGTCCTGGGGGGGCTACTTACTACGAGCAGTACTTC. Translating gives CASSPGGATYYEQYF.

The genes are TRBV5-1 and TRBJ1-4, with 7 bases lining up with TRBD1. The germline V gene encodes CDR1 SGHRS and CDR2 YFSETQ. V was clipped by 1 base and J by 5 bases; unmatched bases: 5. The CDR3 contains 15 residues. CDR3: CASSLKGQANEKLFF. CDR3 bases: TGCGCCAGCAGCTTGAAAGGACAGGCCAATGAAAAACTGTTTTTT.

The J gene is TRBJ2-7, the V gene TRBV15; 7 nucleotides match TRBD1. Germline lookup yields CDR1 LNHNV and CDR2 YYDKDF (reference sequence). J lost 4 bases, V lost 2 bases, and 11 bases had no gene match. There are 16 residues in the CDR3. The CDR3 here is CATSRQGAGGVYEQYF. CDR3 nucleotides: TGTGCCACCAGCAGACAGGGCGCAGGGGGTGTGTACGAGCAGTACTTC.

The chain employs TRBV29-1 and TRBJ2-7, with 9 bases identical to TRBD1. The CDR3 is 15 residues long. V was clipped by 3 bases and J by 3 bases; unmatched bases: 9. From germline, CDR1 is SQVTM and CDR2 ANQGSEA. The CDR3 here is CSVDGDRANDYEQYF. The DNA of the CDR3 is TGCAGCGTTGACGGGGACAGGGCTAACGACTACGAGCAGTACTTC.